There are many counts of the clone carrying this T cell receptor beta chain. For TCRbeta, the library was prepared with unique molecular identifiers. TCRdb redid the calling of the PCR reads with MiXCR, one entry per CDR3 protein. The table has about 300,000 distinct CDR3 sequences, roughly a tenth seen once. The data belong to a study of T-cell reconstitution after alpha-beta-depleted transplantation in children. The V gene's germline CDR1 is MDHEN and CDR2 SYDVKM. Trimming took off 7 bases at V and 3 bases at J, with 19 bases between the two ends. The CDR3 spans 16 residues. The chain joins TRBV28 to TRBJ2-1; possibly TRBD1 for D (7 bases). The source is a boy in the first two years of life with acute myeloid leukemia, due to receive a stem cell transplant. This sample comprised PBMCs, obtained before TCRalphabeta/CD19-depleted stem cell transplant. CDR3 sequence (DNA): TGTGCCAGCATCTCCGCAGGGGGAGGAAGCTACAATGAGCAGTTCTTC. It encodes CASISAGGGSYNEQFF.